This passage covers 5 T cell receptor beta chains from one sample sequenced in a study of blood T cell repertoires in COVID-19. Generated by immunoSEQ multiplex PCR, the TCRdb table keeps only in-frame clones and is missing some. The sample yields roughly 88,000 clones, 75% to 90% seen once. Source material: peripheral blood. The source of these receptors is a woman older than 75 with active or convalescent COVID-19.

The chain uses TRBV28 and TRBJ2-7, with 8 bases identical to TRBD1. Per germline, CDR1 MDHEN and CDR2 SYDVKM. Trimming removed 10 bases from V and 3 bases from J; junction bases left unmatched: 11. The CDR3 consists of 14 residues. CDR3 residues: CAIKPRGQGYEQYF. For the CDR3, the DNA is TGTGCCATCAAGCCCAGGGGGCAGGGCTACGAGCAGTACTTC.

The J gene is TRBJ1-1, the V gene TRBV30; D unresolved. Germline loops: CDR1 GTSNPN, CDR2 SVGIG (reference sequence). This CDR3 has 13 residues. Between the trimmed V and J ends, which lost 3 bases and 1 base, there was a span of 9 bases. The CDR3 spells CAWSRAGNTEAFF. The DNA of the CDR3 is TGTGCCTGGAGCCGTGCAGGGAACACTGAAGCTTTCTTT.

The CDR3 loop is CAISDLSNEQFF. DNA for the CDR3: TGTGCCATCAGCGATCTGAGCAATGAGCAGTTCTTC. The chain links TRBV10-3 to TRBJ2-1; D is uncertain. V was clipped by 6 bases and J by 6 bases, with 9 bases between them. The length of the CDR3 is 12 residues. The V gene's germline CDR1 is ENHRY and CDR2 SYGVKD.

The chain couples TRBV5-6 to TRBJ1-2, with TRBD1 matching 7 bases. V trimming: 6 bases; J trimming: 7 bases; junction bases outside the gene matches: 9. This CDR3 has 13 residues. Germline V lookup: CDR1 SGHDT, CDR2 YYEEEE. CDR3 sequence (DNA): TGTGCCAGCAACAAACAGGGGAGTCGTGGCTACACCTTC. Translation: CASNKQGSRGYTF.

The rearrangement uses TRBV7-6 and TRBJ2-1; a weak D match, TRBD2 (6 bases). Per germline, CDR1 SGHVS and CDR2 FNYEAQ. This CDR3 region has 17 residues. Trimming removed 5 bases at V and 8 bases at J, with 25 bases between. The CDR3 DNA reads as TGTGCCAGCAGCCCAGTAAGAAGGGTAGCGGCCAAGGATGAGCAGTTCTTC. This gives the protein CASSPVRRVAAKDEQFF.